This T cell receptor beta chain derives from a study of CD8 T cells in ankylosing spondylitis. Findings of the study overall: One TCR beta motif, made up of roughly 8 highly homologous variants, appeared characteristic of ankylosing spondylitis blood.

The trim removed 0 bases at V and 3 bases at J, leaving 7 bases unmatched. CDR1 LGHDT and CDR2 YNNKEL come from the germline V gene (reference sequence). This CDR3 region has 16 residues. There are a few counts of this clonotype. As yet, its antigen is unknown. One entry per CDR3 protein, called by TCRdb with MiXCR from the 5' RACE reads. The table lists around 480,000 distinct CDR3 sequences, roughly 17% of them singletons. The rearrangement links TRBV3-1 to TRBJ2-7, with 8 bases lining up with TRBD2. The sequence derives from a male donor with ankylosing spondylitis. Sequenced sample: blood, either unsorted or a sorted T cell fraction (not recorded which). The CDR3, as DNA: TGTGCCAGCAGCCAAGATGGGGGAACTAGCGGCTACGAGCAGTACTTC. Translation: CASSQDGGTSGYEQYF.